This T cell receptor (beta chain) derives from a study of blood T cell repertoires in COVID-19. Overall study context: PBMCs, B-cell-depleted T cells, or T cells were the source of the cDNA or gDNA that made up the material.

Sequencing used immunoSEQ multiplex PCR; TCRdb keeps in-frame clones, though not all of them. The sample consists of 55,000 to 80,000 clones, roughly 90% of them appearing once. The CDR3 totals 15 residues. Germline V gene lookup returns CDR1 LGHDT and CDR2 YNNKEL (reference sequence). Trimming removed 4 bases at V and 0 bases at J, with 12 bases between. This clone was observed a few times. This chain uses TRBV3-1 (or the pseudogene TRBV3-2) with TRBJ1-1, with a tentative D call TRBD1 (6 bases). The specimen was peripheral blood. The clonotype was recovered from a woman in her fifties or sixties with acute or convalescent COVID-19. The CDR3 DNA sequence: TGTGCCAGCAGCCTTATTGGACAGATGAACACTGAAGCTTTCTTT. Translated: CASSLIGQMNTEAFF.